The sample holds one count of the clone carrying this TCR beta chain. Its antigen is currently unknown. The entry originates in a study of cytomegalovirus exposure and HLA in healthy donors. The study, taken as a whole, reports: The study put 160 or so TCR beta chains on its list as cytomegalovirus-associated. There were some public TCRs occurring in many donors, but most TCR sequences were rare.

The CDR3 sequence is 14 residues long. Germline CDR1 and CDR2: SGHDT and YYEEEE. The ends lost 5 bases at V and 6 bases at J; junction bases unmatched: 7. Produced via immunoSEQ multiplex PCR; TCRdb's table is partial and in-frame only. The repertoire consists of approximately 200,000 clones, with roughly 88% occurring once and the leading ten covering around 3%. The chain combines TRBV5-6 with TRBJ1-4; TRBD1 matches at 7 bases. The sequence came from a woman in her late teens or twenties in good health and CMV-seronegative. Sequenced material: PBMCs. The CDR3 protein is CASRTQGVDEKLFF. The DNA of the CDR3 is TGTGCCAGCAGGACTCAGGGGGTAGATGAAAAACTGTTTTTT.